The next 20 T cell receptor beta chains were all read from a single sample in a study of T cells in Graves' hyperthyroidism and ophthalmopathy. It was RNA transcripts that yielded the amplified TCR beta CDR3 regions. First-round RT-PCR with HTBI primers amplified the TCR CDR3 region. MiXCR was run by TCRdb on the multiplex PCR reads, yielding one entry per CDR3 protein. This table holds 490,000 or so distinct CDR3 sequences, around a fifth found once. The sample comprised blood. The receptors here all came from a woman in her sixties or seventies with Graves' ophthalmopathy.

V and J are TRBV7-3 and TRBJ2-2, with 10 bases fitting TRBD2. The CDR3 spans 17 residues. V gave up 5 bases and J gave up 4 bases; unmatched junction bases: 10. The germline gives CDR1 SGHTA, CDR2 FQGTGA. CDR3 region: CASSKSGRALFTGELFF. The CDR3 nucleotides are TGTGCCAGCAGCAAAAGCGGGAGGGCCCTCTTCACCGGGGAGCTGTTTTTT. Full variable domain (rest looked up from reference TRBV7-3 and TRBJ2-2): GAGVSQTPSNKVTEKGKYVELRCDPISGHTALYWYRQSLGQGPEFLIYFQGTGAADDSGLPNDRFFAVRPEGSVSTLKIQRTERGDSAVYLCASSKSGRALFTGELFFGEGSRLTVL.

The gene calls are TRBV20-1 and TRBJ2-1, with D uncertain. Looked up from germline, CDR1 is DFQATT and CDR2 is SNEGSKA (reference sequence). CDR3 length: 10 amino acids. Between the trimmed V and J ends, which lost 0 bases and 8 bases, there was a span of 2 bases. The CDR3 region has the DNA TGCAGTGCTAGAGATCATGAGCAGTTCTTC. Encoded protein: CSARDHEQFF.

V usage is TRBV3-1 and J usage is TRBJ1-5, with 7 bases lining up with TRBD1. CDR3 length: 18 amino acids. V was clipped by 3 bases and J by 4 bases; unmatched bases: 15. Germline values: CDR1 LGHDT, CDR2 YNNKEL (reference sequence). CDR3: CASSHLPTPGQLNQPQHF. The CDR3 bases are TGTGCCAGCAGCCACCTGCCAACACCGGGACAGCTAAATCAGCCCCAGCATTTT.

J is TRBJ2-1 and V is TRBV9; 14 bases align to TRBD2. The CDR3 is 17 amino acids. Looked up from germline, CDR1 is SGDLS and CDR2 is YYNGEE. Unmatched junction bases numbered 11, after V lost 3 bases and J lost 9 bases. The CDR3 DNA follows: TGTGCCAGCAGCGAGACCGGGACTAGCGGGAGTTTCGGTGAGCAGTTCTTC. Amino acids: CASSETGTSGSFGEQFF. The full variable domain, its missing parts supplied by reference TRBV9 and TRBJ2-1, is DSGVTQTPKHLITATGQRVTLRCSPRSGDLSVYWYQQSLDQGLQFLIQYYNGEERAKGNILERFSAQQFPDLHSELNLSSLELGDSALYFCASSETGTSGSFGEQFFGPGTRLTVL.

The genes are TRBV12-3 or TRBV12-4 and TRBJ2-1, with 8 positions matching TRBD2. The end of the DNA aligns better with TRBJ2-7, so the J call may be wrong. The CDR3 is 15 residues long. The CDR3 nucleotides read TGTGCCAGCAGCTATACCGGGACTAGGTATAATGAGCAGTACTTC. Its translation: CASSYTGTRYNEQYF.

This chain links TRBV6-2 or TRBV6-3 with TRBJ2-4; possibly TRBD2 for D (7 bases). This CDR3 has 17 amino acids. The germline V gene encodes CDR1 MNHEY and CDR2 SVGEGT. The ends were cut back, 6 bases at V and 5 bases at J, with 23 bases in the middle. The CDR3 here is CASSTRGGRGGENIQYF. CDR3 in DNA: TGTGCCAGCAGCACCAGGGGCGGACGGGGAGGGGAAAACATTCAGTACTTC.

About this clonotype: A much more abundant neighbour one base away suggests this may be a read error. The chain carries TRBV2 and TRBJ1-5; D unresolved. The CDR3 length is 15 residues. The germline CDR1 and CDR2 sequences are SNHLY and FYNNEI. V lost 4 bases, J lost 0 bases, and 10 bases lay in between. In nucleotides, the CDR3 is TGTGCCAGCAGTGGCAGGAGTTATAGCAATCAGCCCCAGCATTTT. Encoded protein: CASSGRSYSNQPQHF.

This clonotype was counted only a few times. V usage is TRBV7-3 and J usage is TRBJ2-2; tentative D call: TRBD1 (6 bases). The CDR3 has 13 residues. V shed 10 bases and J shed 5 bases, with 14 bases lying between them. In germline, CDR1 is SGHTA, CDR2 FQGTGA. CDR3 nucleotides: TGTGCCAACCACAGGGTTGAAACCGGGGAGCTGTTTTTT. It is translated as CANHRVETGELFF.

This clonotype showed up just a few times. This rearrangement joins TRBV20-1 to TRBJ2-1; 8 positions match TRBD2. This CDR3 has 15 amino acids. Germline-derived CDR1 and CDR2 are DFQATT and SNEGSKA (reference sequence). Losses at the gene ends were 6 bases for V and 0 bases for J; bases not matched to a gene: 7. The CDR3 DNA sequence: TGCAGTGCCTCCGGGGGGGCCAGCTCCTACAATGAGCAGTTCTTC. It specifies CSASGGASSYNEQFF.

In this sample, this clonotype turned up a few times. The CDR3 sequence is CASSRGGTEQYF. The DNA of the CDR3 is TGTGCCAGCAGCCGGGGGGGAACCGAGCAGTACTTC. J is TRBJ2-7 and V is TRBV3-1; the match to TRBD2 covers 7 bases. The CDR3 loop spans 12 amino acids. CDR1 LGHDT and CDR2 YNNKEL come from the germline V gene (reference sequence). V gave up 4 bases and J gave up 6 bases; unmatched junction bases: 3.

The gene calls are TRBV6-5 and TRBJ2-5, with 7 bases matching TRBD2. The CDR3 is made up of 15 amino acids. Trimming took 0 bases from V and 5 from J; bases not matched to a gene: 6. Germline values: CDR1 MNHEY, CDR2 SVGAGI. This CDR3 is CASSYSAGWEETQYF. CDR3 sequence (DNA): TGTGCCAGCAGTTACTCAGCGGGATGGGAGGAGACCCAGTACTTC.

In this sample, this clonotype turned up many times. This sequence joins TRBV12-5 and TRBJ1-1; D may be TRBD1 (5 bases). V lost 1 base and J lost 4, with 16 bases in between. Germline-derived CDR1 and CDR2 are LGHNT and FRNRAP. The CDR3 sequence is 16 residues long. The CDR3 loop is CASGLEGGMGLTEAFF. Written as DNA, the CDR3 is TGTGCTAGTGGTTTGGAAGGCGGCATGGGGCTCACTGAAGCTTTCTTT.

This clonotype was counted a few times. The chain links TRBV6-1 to TRBJ1-2, with D possibly matching TRBD1 (6 bases). Trimming left V 1 base short and J 8 bases short, with 11 bases between. Germline CDR1 MNHNS, CDR2 SASEGT. This CDR3 region has 13 residues. The CDR3 region has the DNA TGTGCCAGCAGTGAAGTCGCAGGGGAAGGCTACACCTTC. Protein product: CASSEVAGEGYTF.

The CDR3 protein is CSARDRASGRRDTQYF. The CDR3 nucleotides read TGCAGTGCTAGAGATCGGGCTAGCGGGAGGAGAGATACGCAGTATTTT. The chain employs TRBV20-1 and TRBJ2-3; the match to TRBD2 covers 11 bases. Germline CDR1 reads DFQATT; CDR2 reads SNEGSKA (reference sequence). The CDR3 length is 16 residues. V lost 0 bases to trimming and J lost 5 bases; unmatched junction nucleotides: 7.

For this clonotype: The conserved closing phenylalanine or tryptophan is absent in this CDR3, likely reflecting a read error. This chain links TRBV6-1 with TRBJ2-6, with unresolved D. Germline loops: CDR1 MNHNS, CDR2 SASEGT. The CDR3 covers 14 residues. Trimming removed 6 bases at V and 0 bases at J, with 6 bases between. This CDR3 reads CASSRFSGANVLTS. The CDR3 DNA reads TGTGCCAGCAGCAGGTTCTCTGGGGCCAACGTCCTGACTTCC.

The chain joins TRBV20-1 to TRBJ1-3; D not resolved. This CDR3 is 12 amino acids long. Trimming cost V 6 bases and J 1 base, with 7 bases left between them. Germline CDR1 and CDR2: DFQATT and SNEGSKA (reference sequence). In DNA form, the CDR3 reads TGCAGTGCCCTCCGGTCTGGAAACACCATATATTTT. Translated, it gives CSALRSGNTIYF.

The table lists this clonotype with many counts. This sequence joins TRBV28 and TRBJ2-4; D is unresolved. The length of the CDR3 is 16 residues. Germline values: CDR1 MDHEN, CDR2 SYDVKM. With 4 bases removed from V and 3 bases from J, the gap between germline ends came to 16 bases. CDR3 DNA sequence: TGTGCCAGCAGTTCACACCCCCAGGAGAACAAAAACATTCAGTACTTC. Protein sequence: CASSSHPQENKNIQYF. The full variable domain, rest sourced from reference TRBV28 and TRBJ2-4, is DVKVTQSSRYLVKRTGEKVFLECVQDMDHENMFWYRQDPGLGLRLIYFSYDVKMKEKGDIPEGYSVSREKKERFSLILESASTNQTSMYLCASSSHPQENKNIQYFGAGTRLSVL.

The chain joins TRBV11-2 to TRBJ2-7, with a tentative D call TRBD1 (6 bases). In germline, CDR1 is SGHAT, CDR2 FQNNGV. This CDR3 contains 16 residues. V shed 6 bases and J shed 3 bases, with 21 bases lying between them. The CDR3 spells CASRPVSGTKRYEQYF. In nucleotides, the CDR3 is TGTGCCAGCAGACCTGTTTCCGGGACAAAACGCTACGAGCAGTACTTC.

Worth noting for this clonotype: One end of the junction does not line up with germline, which may come from a read error. This chain links TRBV12-3 or TRBV12-4 with TRBJ1-4, with D unresolved. CDR3 length: 16 amino acids. The CDR3 DNA is TGTGCCAGCAGTACCTTGGTGGGGTCGCCTAATGAAAAACTGCTTTTT. Translation gives CASSTLVGSPNEKLLF.

This clonotype has only a few counts. The V gene is TRBV6-1, the J gene TRBJ2-7; 8 bases are shared with TRBD2. The J segment lost 2 bases and the V segment lost 6 bases, leaving 6 bases of the junction unmatched. In germline, CDR1 is MNHNS, CDR2 SASEGT. The CDR3 extends over 14 amino acids. CDR3 nucleotides: TGTGCCAGCAGGGCGGGAGGTGGAACCTACGAGCAGTACTTC. This gives the protein CASRAGGGTYEQYF.